This entry lists 23 T cell receptor beta chains sequenced from one sample in a study of blood T cells in healthy people across ages. Next came a second PCR, run for about 6 to 11 cycles, which used a sample-barcoded 5' primer along with a J-beta primer mix. TCRdb processed the 5' RACE reads anew with MiXCR; each CDR3 protein has one entry. The sample has roughly 2 million distinct CDR3 sequences, 49% seen once; the top ten hold more than 2%. The source material was blood. These receptors were collected from a woman aged 40-49 years in good health.

This rearrangement joins TRBV20-1 to TRBJ2-1, with TRBD1 matching over 9 bases. The CDR3 totals 15 residues. Germline CDR1 DFQATT, CDR2 SNEGSKA (reference sequence). Trimming at V came to 3 bases and at J to 2 bases, leaving 5 bases not matched to a gene. This CDR3 is CSASPHRGPYNEQFF. The DNA of the CDR3 is TGCAGTGCTAGCCCCCACAGGGGGCCCTACAATGAGCAGTTCTTC.

A few counts support this clonotype. The CDR3 nucleotides are TGCAGCGTTCGGACTAGCGGGGGACTCACAGATACGCAGTATTTT. Its protein product is CSVRTSGGLTDTQYF. The V and J genes are TRBV29-1 and TRBJ2-3, with 13 bases fitting TRBD2. This CDR3 comprises 15 residues. V lost 5 bases to trimming and J lost 2 bases; unmatched junction nucleotides: 4. Germline V gene lookup returns CDR1 SQVTM and CDR2 ANQGSEA.

V usage is TRBV20-1 and J usage is TRBJ1-4; D is possibly TRBD1 (6 bases). The germline gives CDR1 DFQATT, CDR2 SNEGSKA (reference sequence). The ends were cut back, 5 bases at V and 5 bases at J, with 12 bases in the middle. There are 13 residues in the CDR3. CDR3 sequence reads: CSASGTLNEKLFF. CDR3 DNA sequence: TGCAGTGCTTCCGGGACACTAAATGAAAAACTGTTTTTT.

As regards this clonotype: A much larger clone lies one base from this, so it may be a read error. The rearrangement links TRBV15 to TRBJ2-3; D gene unclear. Trimming took 0 bases from V and 3 from J, leaving 1 base between them. CDR1 and CDR2 from the germline V gene are LNHNV and YYDKDF (reference sequence). There are 12 residues in the CDR3. CDR3 DNA sequence: TGTGCCACCAGCAGAGAAACAGATACGCAGTATTTT. This encodes CATSRETDTQYF.

This chain uses TRBV5-1 with TRBJ2-7; no clear D gene. The J call could be wrong; TRBJ2-5 is a better fit for the DNA end. The CDR3 length is 13 residues. Germline V gives CDR1 SGHRS, CDR2 YFSETQ. CDR3 amino acids: CASTLKSRETQYF. Here the CDR3 DNA reads TGCGCCAGTACGTTGAAGAGCAGAGAGACCCAGTACTTC.

Comment on this clonotype: A junction end diverges from the germline sequence, so it may reflect a read error. The rearrangement links TRBV29-1 to TRBJ1-2; no clear D. This CDR3 region has 12 residues. CDR1 and CDR2 (germline): SQVTM, ANQGSEA. CDR3: CSVEGVVGGYTF. CDR3 coding DNA: TGCAGCGTGGAAGGCGTCGTTGGGGGCTACACCTTC.

The chain has TRBV7-2 and TRBJ1-5, with unresolved D. Germline loops: CDR1 SGHTA, CDR2 FQGNSA. The CDR3 consists of 17 residues. Trimming took 2 bases from V and 6 from J, leaving 20 bases between them. The CDR3 loop is CASSLQSPRIGAQPQHF. In DNA, the CDR3 is TGTGCCAGCAGCTTACAGAGCCCGCGGATAGGTGCTCAGCCCCAGCATTTT.

The chain employs TRBV15 and TRBJ2-1; 12 positions agree with TRBD2. J gave up 0 bases and V 3 bases, and 0 bases lay outside the gene matches. Germline V gives CDR1 LNHNV, CDR2 YYDKDF (reference sequence). The CDR3 has 16 amino acids. DNA of the CDR3: TGTGCCACCAGCAGGACTAGCGGGAGCTCCTACAATGAGCAGTTCTTC. This sequence encodes CATSRTSGSSYNEQFF.

The chain combines TRBV7-2 with TRBJ2-3; 9 bases align to TRBD2. Per germline, CDR1 SGHTA and CDR2 FQGNSA. The trim removed 0 bases at V and 7 bases at J, leaving 11 bases unmatched. This CDR3 has 17 amino acids. This CDR3 is CASSLAPVAGVAYTQYF. The CDR3 bases are TGTGCCAGCAGCTTAGCTCCGGTAGCGGGGGTGGCCTATACGCAGTATTTT. Full variable domain (remainder filled in from reference TRBV7-2 and TRBJ2-3): GAGVSQSPSNKVTEKGKDVELRCDPISGHTALYWYRQSLGQGLEFLIYFQGNSAPDKSGLPSDRFSAERTGGSVSTLTIQRTQQEDSAVYLCASSLAPVAGVAYTQYFGPGTRLTVL.

This sequence joins TRBV28 and TRBJ2-3; 10 bases are shared with TRBD1. Germline-derived CDR1 and CDR2 are MDHEN and SYDVKM. After removal of 7 bases from V and 5 bases from J, the junction contained 9 bases not matched to a gene. The CDR3 is 15 residues long. CDR3 region: CASNAPGTGEDTQYF. The CDR3 nucleotides are TGTGCCAGCAACGCACCCGGGACAGGGGAAGATACGCAGTATTTT. The full variable domain, in which reference TRBV28 and TRBJ2-3 provide the parts outside the CDR3, is DVKVTQSSRYLVKRTGEKVFLECVQDMDHENMFWYRQDPGLGLRLIYFSYDVKMKEKGDIPEGYSVSREKKERFSLILESASTNQTSMYLCASNAPGTGEDTQYFGPGTRLTVL.

The chain recombines TRBV6-2 or TRBV6-3 with TRBJ1-2, with a tentative D call TRBD1 (5 bases). The length of the CDR3 is 14 residues. The V gene's germline CDR1 is MNHEY and CDR2 SVGEGT. Trimming removed 4 bases from V and 1 base from J, with 10 bases in between. The CDR3 DNA reads TGTGCCAGCAGTTTCAACAGGTTTAACTATGGCTACACCTTC. Its translation: CASSFNRFNYGYTF.

This chain connects TRBV29-1 to TRBJ2-3; 7 nucleotides align to TRBD2. The CDR3 runs to 15 residues. Germline CDR1 reads SQVTM; CDR2 reads ANQGSEA. V lost 4 bases, J lost 0 bases, and 7 bases stayed unmatched. CDR3 residues: CSVGWLAASTDTQYF. As DNA, the CDR3 is TGCAGCGTTGGATGGCTAGCGGCTAGCACAGATACGCAGTATTTT.

The table lists this clonotype with many counts. The gene calls are TRBV10-2 and TRBJ2-5; D is perhaps TRBD1 (5 bases). Trimming stripped 4 bases from V and 4 bases from J, with 10 bases between. The CDR3 consists of 13 residues. Germline V gene data show CDR1 as WSHSY and CDR2 as SAAADI. This chain's CDR3 is CASSVQGRETQYF. The CDR3 nucleotides read TGCGCCAGCAGTGTCCAGGGTAGAGAGACCCAGTACTTC.

V usage is TRBV5-1 and J usage is TRBJ2-5, with D hard to call. Germline V gene lookup returns CDR1 SGHRS and CDR2 YFSETQ. The CDR3 covers 16 residues. V shed 3 bases and J shed 5 bases, with 20 bases lying between them. This CDR3 is CASSSGPIDLEETQYF. The CDR3 DNA follows: TGCGCCAGCAGCTCCGGGCCAATTGACCTCGAGGAGACCCAGTACTTC. Supplemented by reference TRBV5-1 and TRBJ2-5, the full variable domain reads KAGVTQTPRYLIKTRGQQVTLSCSPISGHRSVSWYQQTPGQGLQFLFEYFSETQRNKGNFPGRFSGRQFSNSRSEMNVSTLELGDSALYLCASSSGPIDLEETQYFGPGTRLLVL.

The DNA for the CDR3 is TGCAGCGTTGAAGAGGCGGGCTCTGGAAACACCATATATTTT. Translating gives CSVEEAGSGNTIYF. The chain uses TRBV29-1 and TRBJ1-3, with D uncertain. With 0 bases removed from V and 0 bases from J, the gap between germline ends came to 6 bases. The V gene's germline CDR1 is SQVTM and CDR2 ANQGSEA. The CDR3 length is 14 residues.

This clonotype was recorded a few times. V usage is TRBV4-2 and J usage is TRBJ1-2; D may be TRBD1 (5 bases). V was trimmed by 1 base and J by 6 bases, leaving 12 bases between them. The V gene's germline CDR1 is LGHNA and CDR2 YNFKEQ. CDR3 length: 14 amino acids. CDR3 protein: CASSQGDLKNGYTF. The CDR3, as DNA: TGTGCCAGCAGCCAAGGGGACTTGAAGAATGGCTACACCTTC.

The chain is built from TRBV7-2 and TRBJ2-5; a weak D match, TRBD2 (7 bases). The J call may be faulty, since TRBJ2-7 better matches the DNA end. This CDR3 is 13 amino acids long. CDR1 and CDR2 (germline): SGHTA, FQGNSA. CDR3: CASTLGGGSEQYF. CDR3 in DNA: TGTGCCAGCACCCTGGGGGGGGGCTCCGAGCAGTACTTC.

This clonotype turned up a few times. The chain uses TRBV20-1 and TRBJ2-3; no reliable D call. The CDR3 runs to 13 residues. Germline CDR1 and CDR2: DFQATT and SNEGSKA (reference sequence). Trimming removed 0 bases from V and 4 bases from J, with 8 bases in between. The CDR3 bases are TGCAGTGCTAGAGATAACCCCTCAGATACGCAGTATTTT. It specifies CSARDNPSDTQYF.

This chain uses TRBV24-1 with TRBJ1-5; D gene uncertain. The germline V and J ends were trimmed by 4 bases and 10 bases, with 16 bases remaining between them. Germline V gene sequence: CDR1 KGHDR, CDR2 SFDVKD. This CDR3 has 14 amino acids. The CDR3 DNA sequence: TGTGCCACCAGTGAATCAGGCCCCCGATCACCCCAGCATTTT. Translation gives CATSESGPRSPQHF.

The CDR3 bases are TGCAGTGCTAGAGGGGGGCGAGAAGGGAATGACTATGGCTACACCTTC. It codes for CSARGGREGNDYGYTF. V is TRBV20-1 and J is TRBJ1-2; weak D call: TRBD1 (6 bases). Trimming shortened V by 1 base and J by 3 bases, and 18 bases separated the two germline ends. CDR3 length: 16 amino acids. Germline lookup yields CDR1 DFQATT and CDR2 SNEGSKA (reference sequence).

The chain carries TRBV11-2 and TRBJ1-4; D uncertain. The ends were cut back, 1 base at V and 8 bases at J, with 8 bases in the middle. In germline, CDR1 is SGHAT, CDR2 FQNNGV. The CDR3 runs 13 residues. CDR3 sequence (DNA): TGTGCCAGCAGCTTAGGGGGAACCGAAAAACTGTTTTTT. It translates to CASSLGGTEKLFF.

In DNA, the CDR3 is TGTGCCAGCAGCTTAGGGACTAGCGGGGGGTCGGAGACCCAGTACTTC. Translating gives CASSLGTSGGSETQYF. V usage is TRBV11-2 and J usage is TRBJ2-7; TRBD2 matches 14 bases. The J call is in doubt because the DNA end fits TRBJ2-5 better. This CDR3 comprises 16 residues. CDR1 is SGHAT, CDR2 FQNNGV, per germline.

The V call is TRBV4-2, the J call TRBJ2-3; TRBD2 matches 8 bases. Germline loops: CDR1 LGHNA, CDR2 YNFKEQ. The length of the CDR3 is 20 residues. The junction had 17 bases not matched to a gene; V was cut back by 3 bases and J by 0 bases. The CDR3 coding sequence is TGTGCCAGCAGCCAGAGTGGCGCGGGGGGTACCTCTGATAGCACAGATACGCAGTATTTT. Translating gives CASSQSGAGGTSDSTDTQYF.